The entry below describes one TCR beta chain. The antigen is not known. Per the original data handling: Sequence data from immunoSEQ were junction-only and lacked quality scores; consequently, filtering differed. Method: immunoSEQ multiplex PCR; TCRdb's copy keeps in-frame clones and lacks some. The D gene and trimming were derived from the DNA, and the V and J assignments and clone size from that table. The sample yields a few million clones, roughly 93% seen once. The data were obtained in a study of shared clonotypes between healthy human individuals. General study findings and limits: The study found lower generation probabilities in non-shared clonotypes than in those shared by all four donors. Genetic and exposure-history diversity was limited by the small donor number.

This CDR3 region has 15 residues. V shed 4 bases and J shed 7 bases, with 17 bases lying between them. CDR1 SGHRS and CDR2 YFSETQ come from the germline V gene. Sequencing was performed on naive CD4+ T cells from PBMCs. Subset here: CD45RA+ positively selected. This receptor was taken from a man younger than 35 in good health. Some clones in this sample may be carry-over from other donors' samples. The chain employs TRBV5-1 and TRBJ1-4; tentatively, D is TRBD1 (6 bases). Here the CDR3 reads CASSVGGKAAEKLFF. As DNA, the CDR3 is TGCGCCAGCAGCGTAGGGGGAAAGGCGGCTGAAAAACTGTTTTTT.